The 8 T cell receptor beta chains listed next were all sequenced from one sample in a study of T-cell reconstitution after alpha-beta-depleted transplantation in children. Researchers prepared the TCRbeta library using unique molecular identifiers, the study reports. Via MiXCR, TCRdb re-called the PCR reads, giving one row per CDR3 protein. The table has some 200,000 distinct CDR3 sequences, roughly 14% seen once. The sample in question was PBMCs from the stem cell graft donor, obtained from the stem cell graft. These receptors were taken from a human donor who donated a stem cell graft to a child with acute lymphoblastic leukemia.

This clonotype was counted a single time. This may come from a read error, since a much larger clone is one base off. The chain uses TRBV5-1 and TRBJ2-3; the D gene is possibly TRBD1 (6 bases). V was shortened by 4 bases and J by 5 bases, with 11 bases between the two germline ends. This CDR3 region has 13 residues. Germline-derived CDR1 and CDR2 are SGHRS and YFSETQ. The CDR3 coding sequence is TGCGCCAGCAGCCTGACGACAGGAGATACGCAGTATTTT. Protein product: CASSLTTGDTQYF.

There are many counts of this clonotype. The rearrangement uses TRBV3-1 and TRBJ2-7; 11 bases align to TRBD2. Per the germline V gene, CDR1 is LGHDT and CDR2 is YNNKEL (reference sequence). The CDR3 has 16 residues. V trimming: 0 bases; J trimming: 5 bases; junction bases outside the gene matches: 6. Here the CDR3 reads CASSQEALAGEDEQYF. The CDR3 DNA is TGTGCCAGCAGCCAAGAAGCACTAGCGGGAGAAGACGAGCAGTACTTC.

V usage is TRBV5-1 and J usage is TRBJ2-6; TRBD1 is a possible D gene (5 bases). The CDR3 totals 16 residues. CDR1 and CDR2 (germline): SGHRS, YFSETQ. The V and J ends lost 0 bases and 0 bases respectively, with 7 bases between them. The CDR3 nucleotides read TGCGCCAGCAGCTTGGCCAGGGACTCTGGGGCCAACGTCCTGACTTTC. Its protein is CASSLARDSGANVLTF.

This clonotype was observed at least ten times. The chain recombines TRBV20-1 with TRBJ2-3, with D maybe TRBD2 (5 bases). Germline-derived CDR1 and CDR2 are DFQATT and SNEGSKA (reference sequence). This CDR3 spans 12 amino acids. V was cut by 4 bases and J by 7 bases, with 12 bases left in between. The CDR3 is CSAIEPGNTQYF. In nucleotides, the CDR3 is TGCAGTGCTATCGAACCGGGGAATACGCAGTATTTT.

There are many counts of this clonotype. This chain links TRBV20-1 with TRBJ1-4; D not certain. Germline-derived CDR1 and CDR2 are DFQATT and SNEGSKA (reference sequence). There are 14 residues in the CDR3. Trimming shortened V by 1 base and J by 5 bases, and 11 bases separated the two germline ends. The CDR3 coding sequence is TGCAGTGCTAGAGGGGTTCCAGTGAATGAAAAACTGTTTTTT. This gives the protein CSARGVPVNEKLFF.

The V gene is TRBV11-2, the J gene TRBJ1-5; 9 nucleotides match TRBD1. CDR3 size: 14 residues. V was clipped by 3 bases and J by 4 bases; unmatched bases: 1. Germline CDR1 SGHAT, CDR2 FQNNGV. As DNA, the CDR3 is TGTGCCAGCAGCTTCGGACAGGGGAATCAGCCCCAGCATTTT. Encoded protein: CASSFGQGNQPQHF.

The V gene is TRBV10-2, the J gene TRBJ2-7, with 8 bases that match TRBD1. The CDR3 sequence is 14 residues long. The V and J ends lost 8 bases and 0 bases, in that order; junction bases with no gene match: 6. Germline CDR1 WSHSY, CDR2 SAAADI. CDR3 coding DNA: TGCGCCAGCTGGCCCCAGGGGGCCTCCTACGAGCAGTACTTC. Its protein product is CASWPQGASYEQYF.

This clonotype occurred many times. This chain's CDR3 is CSASLTTDRFSGSNSYNEQFF. The CDR3 DNA follows: TGCAGTGCTAGTCTGACGACAGACAGATTTAGCGGGAGTAACTCCTACAATGAGCAGTTCTTC. The chain joins TRBV20-1 to TRBJ2-1; 9 bases fit TRBD2. The CDR3 length is 21 residues. The germline V gene encodes CDR1 DFQATT and CDR2 SNEGSKA (reference sequence). V shed 3 bases and J 0 bases; nucleotides not matched to a gene: 21.